This passage covers 4 T cell receptor beta chains from one sample sequenced in a study of beta chain features in type 1 diabetes. The sequenced template was cDNA made from the entire isolated RNA. Profiling relied on immunoSEQ multiplex PCR, and the TCRdb table lists in-frame clones only, not all of them. The sample holds roughly 500,000 clones, more than 9.5% seen once. Source material: naive CD4+ T cells from blood. The receptors were gathered from a woman aged 18-30 years in good health.

This chain joins TRBV18 and TRBJ2-7; D remains ambiguous. Trimming took 1 base from V and 3 from J, leaving 7 bases between them. CDR1 and CDR2 (germline): KGHSH, LQKENI. This CDR3 is 13 amino acids long. CDR3 residues: CASSPQNNYEQYV. Written as DNA, the CDR3 is TGTGCCAGCTCACCACAGAACAACTACGAGCAGTACGTC.

This clone came up a few times. The rearrangement uses TRBV18 and TRBJ2-7, with D possibly being TRBD1 (7 bases). This CDR3 has 13 amino acids. Per the germline V gene, CDR1 is KGHSH and CDR2 is LQKENI. The V end was cut by 6 bases, the J end by 3 bases, with 12 bases between. The CDR3 bases are TGTGCCAGCTCGGAGGGACAGAACTACGAGCAGTACGTC. It is translated as CASSEGQNYEQYV.

CDR3 loop: CASTSRTGFYGYTF. Written as DNA, the CDR3 is TGTGCCAGCACCTCCCGGACAGGGTTCTATGGCTACACCTTC. The chain has TRBV7-8 and TRBJ1-2, with 8 nucleotides matching TRBD1. Looked up from germline, CDR1 is SGHVS and CDR2 is FQNEAQ. Trimming cost V 7 bases and J 4 bases; bases outside gene matches: 8. The CDR3 runs 14 residues.

This clone was seen only a few times. The V and J genes are TRBV10-3 and TRBJ2-5; possible D gene TRBD2, 5 bases. The CDR3 runs to 14 residues. Germline V lookup: CDR1 ENHRY, CDR2 SYGVKD. V lost 7 bases and J lost 7, with 19 bases in between. The CDR3 DNA follows: TGTGCCATCAATTCCGGACTGGCGATTGGGACCCAGTACTTC. Its translation is CAINSGLAIGTQYF.